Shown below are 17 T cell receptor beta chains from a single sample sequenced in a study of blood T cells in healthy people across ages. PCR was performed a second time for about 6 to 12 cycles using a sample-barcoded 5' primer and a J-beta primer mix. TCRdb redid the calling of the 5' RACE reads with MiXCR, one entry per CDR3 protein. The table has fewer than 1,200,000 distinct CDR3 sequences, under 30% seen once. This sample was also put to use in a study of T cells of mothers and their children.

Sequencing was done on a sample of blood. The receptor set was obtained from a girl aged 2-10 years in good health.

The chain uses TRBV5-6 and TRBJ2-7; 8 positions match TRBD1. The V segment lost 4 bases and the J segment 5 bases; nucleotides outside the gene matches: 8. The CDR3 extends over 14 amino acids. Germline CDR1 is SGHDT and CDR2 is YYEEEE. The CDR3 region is CASSPRQGMNEQYF. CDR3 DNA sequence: TGTGCCAGCAGCCCCAGACAGGGGATGAACGAGCAGTACTTC.

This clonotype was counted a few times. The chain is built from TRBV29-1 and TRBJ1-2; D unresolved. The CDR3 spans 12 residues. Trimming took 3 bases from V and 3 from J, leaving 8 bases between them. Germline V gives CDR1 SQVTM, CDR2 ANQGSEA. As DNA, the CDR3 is TGCAGCGTTGATGAACAGTACTATGGCTACACCTTC. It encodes CSVDEQYYGYTF. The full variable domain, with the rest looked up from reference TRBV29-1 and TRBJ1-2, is SAVISQKPSRDICQRGTSLTIQCQVDSQVTMMFWYRQQPGQSLTLIATANQGSEATYESGFVIDKFPISRPNLTFSTLTVSNMSPEDSSIYLCSVDEQYYGYTFGSGTRLTVV.

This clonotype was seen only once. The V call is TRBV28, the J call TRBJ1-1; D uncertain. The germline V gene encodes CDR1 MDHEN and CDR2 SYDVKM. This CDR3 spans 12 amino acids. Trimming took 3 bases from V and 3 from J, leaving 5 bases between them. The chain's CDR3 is CASSFRHTEAFF. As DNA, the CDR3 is TGTGCCAGCAGTTTCAGGCACACTGAAGCTTTCTTT. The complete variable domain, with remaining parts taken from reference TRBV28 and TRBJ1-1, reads DVKVTQSSRYLVKRTGEKVFLECVQDMDHENMFWYRQDPGLGLRLIYFSYDVKMKEKGDIPEGYSVSREKKERFSLILESASTNQTSMYLCASSFRHTEAFFGQGTRLTVV.

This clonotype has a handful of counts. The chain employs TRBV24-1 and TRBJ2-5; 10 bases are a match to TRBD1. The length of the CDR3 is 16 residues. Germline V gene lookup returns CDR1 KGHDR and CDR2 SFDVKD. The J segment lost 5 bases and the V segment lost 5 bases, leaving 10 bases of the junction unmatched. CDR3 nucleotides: TGTGCCACCAGTGCCCCGACAGGGGGCGAGGTGGAGACCCAGTACTTC. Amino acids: CATSAPTGGEVETQYF.

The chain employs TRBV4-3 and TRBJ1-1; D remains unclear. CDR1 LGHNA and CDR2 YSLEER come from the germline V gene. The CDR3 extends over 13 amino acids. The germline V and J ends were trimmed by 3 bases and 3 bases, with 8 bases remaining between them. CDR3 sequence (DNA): TGCGCCAGCAGCCAGGAGTCATACACTGAAGCTTTCTTT. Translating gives CASSQESYTEAFF.

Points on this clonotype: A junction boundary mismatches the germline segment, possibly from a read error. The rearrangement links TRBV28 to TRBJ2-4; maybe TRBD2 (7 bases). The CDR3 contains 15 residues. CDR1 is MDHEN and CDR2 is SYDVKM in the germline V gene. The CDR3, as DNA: TGTGCCAGCAGGGGAGGGGGAGAGGCCAAAAACATTCAGTGCTTC. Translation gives CASRGGGEAKNIQCF. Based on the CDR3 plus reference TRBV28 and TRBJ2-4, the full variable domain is DVKVTQSSRYLVKRTGEKVFLECVQDMDHENMFWYRQDPGLGLRLIYFSYDVKMKEKGDIPEGYSVSREKKERFSLILESASTNQTSMYLCASRGGGEAKNIQCFGAGTRLSVL.

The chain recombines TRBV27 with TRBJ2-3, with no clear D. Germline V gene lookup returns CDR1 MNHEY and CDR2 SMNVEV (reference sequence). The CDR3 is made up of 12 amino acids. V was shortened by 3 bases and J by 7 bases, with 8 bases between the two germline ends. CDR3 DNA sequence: TGTGCCAGCAGTTTTTTAGGTTATACGCAGTATTTT. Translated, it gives CASSFLGYTQYF.

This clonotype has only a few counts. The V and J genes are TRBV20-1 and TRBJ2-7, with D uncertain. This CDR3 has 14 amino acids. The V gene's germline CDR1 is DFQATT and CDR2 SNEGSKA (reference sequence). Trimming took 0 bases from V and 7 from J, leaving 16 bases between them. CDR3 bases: TGCAGTGCTAGAGACCTTCAACATCTCGGGGAGCAGTACTTC. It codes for CSARDLQHLGEQYF.

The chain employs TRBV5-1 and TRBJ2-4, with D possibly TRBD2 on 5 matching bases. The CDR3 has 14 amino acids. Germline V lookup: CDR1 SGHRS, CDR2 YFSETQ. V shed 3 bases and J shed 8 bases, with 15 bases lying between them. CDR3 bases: TGCGCCAGCAGCTCAACGGGATCTACCGACATTCAGTACTTC. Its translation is CASSSTGSTDIQYF.

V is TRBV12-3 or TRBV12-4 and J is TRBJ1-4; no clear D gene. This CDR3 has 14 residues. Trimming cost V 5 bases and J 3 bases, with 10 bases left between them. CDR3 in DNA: TGTGCCAGCAGTCGGGGTTGGGCTAATGAAAAACTGTTTTTT. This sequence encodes CASSRGWANEKLFF.

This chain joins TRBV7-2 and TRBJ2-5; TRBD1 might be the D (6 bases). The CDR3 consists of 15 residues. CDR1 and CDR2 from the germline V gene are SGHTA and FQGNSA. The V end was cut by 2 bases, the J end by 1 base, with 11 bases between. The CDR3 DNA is TGTGCCAGCAGCTTACTTCAGGGGCCCCAAGAGACCCAGTACTTC. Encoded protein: CASSLLQGPQETQYF.

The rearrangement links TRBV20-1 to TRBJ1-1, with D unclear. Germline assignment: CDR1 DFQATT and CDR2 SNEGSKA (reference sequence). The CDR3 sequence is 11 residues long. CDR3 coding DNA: TGCTCTAGGAGGGCGGGTACTGAAGCTTTCTTT. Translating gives CSRRAGTEAFF.

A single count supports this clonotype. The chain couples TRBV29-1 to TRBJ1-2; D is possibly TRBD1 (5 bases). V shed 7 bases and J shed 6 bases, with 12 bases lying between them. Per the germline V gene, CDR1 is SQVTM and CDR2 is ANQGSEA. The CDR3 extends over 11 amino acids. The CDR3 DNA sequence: TGCAGCGGCCGGGACCTCGATGGCTACACCTTC. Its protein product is CSGRDLDGYTF.

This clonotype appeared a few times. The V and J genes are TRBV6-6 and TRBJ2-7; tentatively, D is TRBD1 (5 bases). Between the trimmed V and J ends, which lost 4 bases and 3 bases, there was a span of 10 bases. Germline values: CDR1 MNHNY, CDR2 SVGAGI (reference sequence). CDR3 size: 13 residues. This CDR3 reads CASSFDSFYEQYF. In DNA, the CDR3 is TGTGCCAGCAGTTTCGACAGCTTCTACGAGCAGTACTTC.

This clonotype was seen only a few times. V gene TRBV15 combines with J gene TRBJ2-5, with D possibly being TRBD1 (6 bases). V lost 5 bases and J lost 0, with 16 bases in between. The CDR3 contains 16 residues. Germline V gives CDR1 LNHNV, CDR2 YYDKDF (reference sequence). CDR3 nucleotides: TGTGCCACCAGCGAGGGGACACCTCAGTACCAAGAGACCCAGTACTTC. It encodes CATSEGTPQYQETQYF. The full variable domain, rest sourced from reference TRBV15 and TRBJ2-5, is DAMVIQNPRYQVTQFGKPVTLSCSQTLNHNVMYWYQQKSSQAPKLLFHYYDKDFNNEADTPDNFQSRRPNTSFCFLDIRSPGLGDTAMYLCATSEGTPQYQETQYFGPGTRLLVL.

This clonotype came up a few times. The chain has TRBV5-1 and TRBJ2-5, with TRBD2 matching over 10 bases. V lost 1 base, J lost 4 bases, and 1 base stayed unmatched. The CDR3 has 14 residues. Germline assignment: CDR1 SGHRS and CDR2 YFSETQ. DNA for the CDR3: TGCGCCAGCAGCTTGCCTAGCGGGGGAGAGACCCAGTACTTC. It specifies CASSLPSGGETQYF. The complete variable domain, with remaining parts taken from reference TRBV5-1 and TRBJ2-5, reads KAGVTQTPRYLIKTRGQQVTLSCSPISGHRSVSWYQQTPGQGLQFLFEYFSETQRNKGNFPGRFSGRQFSNSRSEMNVSTLELGDSALYLCASSLPSGGETQYFGPGTRLLVL.

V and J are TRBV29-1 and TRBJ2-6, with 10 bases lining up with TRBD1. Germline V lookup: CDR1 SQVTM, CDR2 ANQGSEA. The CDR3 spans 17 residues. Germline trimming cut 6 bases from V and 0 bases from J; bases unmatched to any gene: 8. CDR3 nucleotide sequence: TGCAGCGTAAGAGGGACAGGGGCGATCTCTGGGGCCAACGTCCTGACTTTC. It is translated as CSVRGTGAISGANVLTF.